This T cell receptor beta chain stems from a study of early T cells in non-severe SARS-CoV-2 infection. Each CDR3 protein is one row after TCRdb ran MiXCR on the 5' RACE reads. The sample has 45,000 to 55,000 distinct CDR3 sequences; around a tenth are singletons. V lost 7 bases and J 6 bases, leaving 16 bases between the germline ends. CDR1 is MNHEY, CDR2 SMNVEV, per germline (reference sequence). CDR3 length equals 13 residues. The V call is TRBV27, the J call TRBJ2-7; D tentatively reads TRBD1 or TRBD2 (5 bases each). The source material was whole blood. This clonotype was obtained from an adult who was a healthcare worker with PCR-confirmed SARS-CoV-2 infection or an uninfected control (not recorded which). The CDR3 reads CASTGAGSSEQYF. CDR3 DNA sequence: TGTGCCAGCACTGGGGCAGGGAGCAGCGAGCAGTACTTC.